These 7 T cell receptor beta chains were sequenced from one sample in a study of blood T cell repertoires in COVID-19. Using immunoSEQ multiplex PCR, the repertoire was profiled, and TCRdb retains in-frame clones only, with some absent. In the table there are roughly 84,000 clones, approximately 80% of which are singletons. Sequencing input: peripheral blood. The receptors derive from an elderly man with active or convalescent COVID-19.

This clone appeared once. Germline is not matched at one junction end, which may reflect a read error. The V call is TRBV27, the J call TRBJ2-1, with a tentative D call TRBD2 (6 bases). The CDR3 runs to 15 residues. CDR1 and CDR2 (germline): MNHEY, SMNVEV (reference sequence). The CDR3 region is CASNLAVTSYNEQFF. Here the CDR3 DNA reads TGTGCCAGCAATTTAGCGGTCACCTCCTACAATGAGCAGTTCTTC.

The chain links TRBV5-5 to TRBJ2-1, with D perhaps matching TRBD2 (5 bases). This CDR3 has 12 amino acids. V lost 4 bases, J lost 13 bases, and 15 bases lay in between. Germline lookup yields CDR1 SGHKS and CDR2 YYEKEE (reference sequence). CDR3 region: CASSAMEVEQFF. CDR3 nucleotides: TGTGCCAGCAGCGCCATGGAGGTTGAACAGTTCTTC.

The chain recombines TRBV6-5 with TRBJ1-5; 7 bases map to TRBD1. V was pared by 5 bases and J by 3 bases, with 4 bases of the junction left unmatched. This CDR3 has 14 residues. Germline CDR1 is MNHEY and CDR2 is SVGAGI. As DNA, the CDR3 is TGTGCCAGCAGTACAGGGGTACTCAATCAGCCCCAGCATTTT. Translation: CASSTGVLNQPQHF.

This clone was seen once. The chain is built from TRBV4-1 and TRBJ2-1; 15 bases map to TRBD2. V shed 3 bases and J 1 base; nucleotides not matched to a gene: 4. CDR1 and CDR2 (germline): MGHRA, YSYEKL. CDR3 length: 18 amino acids. The DNA of the CDR3 is TGCGCCAGCAGCCAGGGACTAGCGGGAGGTCATTCCTACAATGAGCAGTTCTTC. The encoded protein is CASSQGLAGGHSYNEQFF.

This clone appeared a few times. This chain connects TRBV24-1 to TRBJ2-7; perhaps TRBD2 as D (5 bases). The CDR3 contains 15 residues. Germline-derived CDR1 and CDR2 are KGHDR and SFDVKD. The germline V and J ends were trimmed by 4 bases and 6 bases, with 18 bases remaining between them. Here the CDR3 DNA reads TGTGCCACCAGTGACCCCCTGGAGGCATTGGGCGAGCAGTACGTC. Protein product: CATSDPLEALGEQYV.

V is TRBV5-1 and J is TRBJ2-2, with TRBD2 matching 7 bases. Trimming cost V 2 bases and J 2 bases; bases outside gene matches: 6. The CDR3 is made up of 16 amino acids. Germline V gene lookup returns CDR1 SGHRS and CDR2 YFSETQ. This CDR3 is CASSFGGRTNTGELFF. For the CDR3, the DNA is TGCGCCAGCAGCTTTGGCGGGAGAACTAACACCGGGGAGCTGTTTTTT.

The chain links TRBV7-9 to TRBJ1-1; 9 nucleotides line up with TRBD1. Germline V lookup: CDR1 SEHNR, CDR2 FQNEAQ (reference sequence). The ends lost 5 bases at V and 5 bases at J; junction bases unmatched: 6. CDR3 size: 14 residues. CDR3 DNA sequence: TGTGCCAGCAGCCCACGGACAGGGGAGACTGAAGCTTTCTTT. This codes for CASSPRTGETEAFF.